Listed below are T cell receptor beta chains from one sample, sequenced in a study of chemoradiotherapy in HPV16-positive cancers. The table came from immunoSEQ multiplex PCR; TCRdb's copy has only in-frame clones and leaves some out. The sample yields 4,000 to 6,000 clones, 86% seen once. The sample here was tumor tissue, taken from a patient who underwent chemoradiotherapy. The receptor source for this set is a human donor with HPV-associated anogenital cancer. CDR3s include the opening cysteine and the closing phenylalanine or tryptophan.

v_call	j_call	cdr3_aa
TRBV5-1	TRBJ2-2	CASNYGTSGLTGELFF
TRBV2	TRBJ2-6	CASSVGRGVGANVLTF
TRBV9	TRBJ1-1	CASSVDGGGASSAFF
TRBV5-1	TRBJ2-7	CASSLRGGGDYEQYF
TRBV10-1	TRBJ2-2	CASSEGGTGELFF
TRBV12-5	TRBJ1-1	CASGLRPGLGAFF
TRBV10-1	TRBJ1-2	CASTSPGLPNYGYTF
TRBV5-1	TRBJ2-1	CASSVGGQGFNEQFF
TRBV19	TRBJ1-1	CASSPYSVLNTEAFF
TRBV6-6	TRBJ2-7	CASSAGVYEQYF
TRBV27	TRBJ1-5	CASSFVRLPLGTKLGNQPQHF
TRBV29-1	TRBJ2-1	CSVGGSSRGGDEQFF
TRBV7-3	TRBJ2-6	CASSVTGLGANVLTF
TRBV4-3	TRBJ2-1	CASSRKWVGDTEYNEQFF
TRBV20-1	TRBJ1-2	CSARLYGYTF
TRBV18	TRBJ2-7	CASSLRGDGYEQYF
TRBV6-5	TRBJ1-5	CASSQQGAINQPQHF
TRBV5-1	TRBJ2-7	CASSLTGRDEQYF
TRBV5-1	TRBJ1-1	CASSEGTGLKAFF
TRBV28	TRBJ2-1	CASSSPGNEQFF
TRBV27	TRBJ2-5	CASSLLAGGPETQYF
TRBV11-1	TRBJ2-1	CASSTGLYHNEQFF
TRBV5-1	TRBJ1-6	CASSSQNPDMNSPLHF
TRBV6-6	TRBJ2-7	CASRAGPNYEQYF
TRBV6-5	TRBJ1-5	CASGRQGNQPQHF
TRBV5-1	TRBJ2-1	CASSLAVERDEQFF
TRBV6-5	TRBJ2-5	CASSRRDGSSETQYF
TRBV7-2	TRBJ1-2	CASSPTANYGYTF
TRBV6-5	TRBJ1-4	CASRGTGTTNEKLFF
TRBV11-1	TRBJ1-1	CASSSLGILNTEAFF
TRBV28	TRBJ2-2	CASSSYGELFF
TRBV6-5	TRBJ1-2	CASSYSRTGGGYGYTF
TRBV6-1	TRBJ1-5	CASRLYSNQPQHF
TRBV14	TRBJ2-7	CASSRHYEQYF
TRBV4-1	TRBJ1-4	CASSQEGHSGANEKLFF
TRBV2	TRBJ1-5	CASSGGGTRNQPQHF
TRBV5-6	TRBJ2-3	CASSPGPGTDTQYF
TRBV27	TRBJ1-5	CASGARSNQPQHF
TRBV14	TRBJ1-2	CASSQVTPGPTPGGYTF
TRBV7-3	TRBJ1-1	CASGTGAGYEAFF
TRBV13	TRBJ1-4	CASSKRTGWSEKLFF
TRBV9	TRBJ1-1	CASSVAPDRPAFF
TRBV29-1	TRBJ1-1	CSGLSFLNTEAFF
TRBV5-1	TRBJ2-2	CASSITVTGELFF
TRBV19	TRBJ1-4	CASSIGGLPNEKLFF
TRBV2	TRBJ1-1	CASSGVHREIEAFF
TRBV28	TRBJ1-3	CASRPSSGNTIYF
TRBV7-7	TRBJ2-1	CASSQTPYNEQFF